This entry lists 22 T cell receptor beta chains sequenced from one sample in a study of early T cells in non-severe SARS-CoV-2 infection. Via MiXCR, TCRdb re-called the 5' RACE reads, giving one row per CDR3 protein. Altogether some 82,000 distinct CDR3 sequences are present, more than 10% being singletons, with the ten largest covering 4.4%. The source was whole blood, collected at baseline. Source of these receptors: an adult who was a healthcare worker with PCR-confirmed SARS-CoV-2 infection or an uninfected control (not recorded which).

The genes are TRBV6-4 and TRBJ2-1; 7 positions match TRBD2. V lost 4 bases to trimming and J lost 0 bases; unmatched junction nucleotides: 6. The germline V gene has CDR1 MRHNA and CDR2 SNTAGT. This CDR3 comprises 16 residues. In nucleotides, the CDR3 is TGTGCCAGCAGTGGGGCGGGGGTGAGCTCCTACAATGAGCAGTTCTTC. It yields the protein CASSGAGVSSYNEQFF.

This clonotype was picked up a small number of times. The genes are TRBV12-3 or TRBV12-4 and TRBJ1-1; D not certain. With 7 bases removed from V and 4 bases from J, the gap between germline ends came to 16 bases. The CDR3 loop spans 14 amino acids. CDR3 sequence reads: CASTRTGEITEAFF. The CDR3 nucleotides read TGTGCCAGCACTCGGACCGGAGAGATCACTGAAGCTTTCTTT.

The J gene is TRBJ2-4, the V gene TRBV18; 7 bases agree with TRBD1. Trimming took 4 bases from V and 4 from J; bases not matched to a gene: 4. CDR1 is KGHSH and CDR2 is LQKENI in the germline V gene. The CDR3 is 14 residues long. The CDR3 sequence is CASSLETGKNIQYF. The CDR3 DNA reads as TGTGCCAGCTCACTTGAGACAGGGAAAAACATTCAGTACTTC.

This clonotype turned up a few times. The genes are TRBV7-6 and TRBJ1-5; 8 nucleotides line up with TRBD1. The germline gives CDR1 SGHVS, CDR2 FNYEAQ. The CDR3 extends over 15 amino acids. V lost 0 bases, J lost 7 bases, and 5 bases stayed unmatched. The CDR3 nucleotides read TGTGCCAGCAGCTTAGCACAGGGGGAAGGCCAGCCCCAGCATTTT. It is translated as CASSLAQGEGQPQHF.

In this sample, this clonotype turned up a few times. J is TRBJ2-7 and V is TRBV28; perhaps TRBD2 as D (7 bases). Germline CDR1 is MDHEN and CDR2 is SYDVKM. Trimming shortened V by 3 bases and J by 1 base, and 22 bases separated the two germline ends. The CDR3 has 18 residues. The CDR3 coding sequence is TGTGCCAGCAGTTTTTGGGTCTACGGGGGGCGCGGTTCCTACGAGCAGTACTTC. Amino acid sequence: CASSFWVYGGRGSYEQYF.

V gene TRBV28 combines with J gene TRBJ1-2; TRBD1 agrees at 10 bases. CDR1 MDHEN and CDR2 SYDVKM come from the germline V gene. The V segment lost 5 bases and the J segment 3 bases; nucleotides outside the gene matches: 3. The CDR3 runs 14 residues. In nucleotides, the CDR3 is TGTGCCAGCAGTGGACAGGGGGATCACTATGGCTACACCTTC. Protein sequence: CASSGQGDHYGYTF.

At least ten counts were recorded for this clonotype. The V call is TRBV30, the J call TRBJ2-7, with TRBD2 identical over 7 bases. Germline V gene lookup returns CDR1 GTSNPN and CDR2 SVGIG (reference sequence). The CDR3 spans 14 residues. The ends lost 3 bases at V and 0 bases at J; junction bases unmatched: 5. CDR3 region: CAWSFPGGSYEQYF. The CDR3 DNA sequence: TGTGCCTGGAGCTTCCCGGGGGGCTCCTACGAGCAGTACTTC.

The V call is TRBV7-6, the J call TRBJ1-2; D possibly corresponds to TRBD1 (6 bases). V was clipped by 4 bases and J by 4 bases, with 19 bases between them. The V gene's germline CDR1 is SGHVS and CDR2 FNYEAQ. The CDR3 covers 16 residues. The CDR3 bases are TGTGCCAGCAGCTCCAGGACAGACCCAAGAAGCTATGGCTACACCTTC. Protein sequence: CASSSRTDPRSYGYTF.

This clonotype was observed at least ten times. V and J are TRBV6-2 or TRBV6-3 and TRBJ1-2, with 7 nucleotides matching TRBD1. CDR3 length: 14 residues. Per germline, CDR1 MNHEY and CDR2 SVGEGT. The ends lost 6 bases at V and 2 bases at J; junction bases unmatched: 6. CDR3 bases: TGTGCCAGCAGCTTAACGACAGGGAACTATGGCTACACCTTC. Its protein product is CASSLTTGNYGYTF.

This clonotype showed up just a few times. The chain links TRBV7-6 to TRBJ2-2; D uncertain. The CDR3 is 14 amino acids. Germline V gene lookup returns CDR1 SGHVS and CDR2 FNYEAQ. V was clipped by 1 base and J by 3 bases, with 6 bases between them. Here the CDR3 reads CASSLGRDTGELFF. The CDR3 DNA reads TGTGCCAGCAGCTTAGGGCGAGACACCGGGGAGCTGTTTTTT.

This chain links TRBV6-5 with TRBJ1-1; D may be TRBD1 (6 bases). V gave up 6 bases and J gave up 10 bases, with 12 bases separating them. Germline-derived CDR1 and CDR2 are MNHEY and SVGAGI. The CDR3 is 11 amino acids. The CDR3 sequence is CASSEGGVAFF. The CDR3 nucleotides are TGTGCCAGCAGCGAGGGGGGCGTAGCTTTCTTT.

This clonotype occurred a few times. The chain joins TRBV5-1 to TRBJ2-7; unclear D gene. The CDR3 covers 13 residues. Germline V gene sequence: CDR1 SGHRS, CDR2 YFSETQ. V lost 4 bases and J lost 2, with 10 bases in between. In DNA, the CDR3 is TGCGCCAGCAGCCCCGAAGGACCCTACGAGCAGTACTTC. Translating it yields CASSPEGPYEQYF.

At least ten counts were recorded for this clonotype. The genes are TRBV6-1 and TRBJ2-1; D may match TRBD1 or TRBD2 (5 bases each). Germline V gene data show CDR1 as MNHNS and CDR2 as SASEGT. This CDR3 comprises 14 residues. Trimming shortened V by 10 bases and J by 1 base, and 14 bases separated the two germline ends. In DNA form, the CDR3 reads TGTGCCACCACCCGGGACGGATCCTACAATGAGCAGTTCTTC. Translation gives CATTRDGSYNEQFF.

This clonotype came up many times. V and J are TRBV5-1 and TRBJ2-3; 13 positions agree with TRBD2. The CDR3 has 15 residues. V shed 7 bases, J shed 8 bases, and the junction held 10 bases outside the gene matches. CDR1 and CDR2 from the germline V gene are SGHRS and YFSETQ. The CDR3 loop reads CASRFGTSGTGTQYF. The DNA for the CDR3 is TGCGCCAGCCGGTTTGGGACTAGCGGGACGGGTACGCAGTATTTT.

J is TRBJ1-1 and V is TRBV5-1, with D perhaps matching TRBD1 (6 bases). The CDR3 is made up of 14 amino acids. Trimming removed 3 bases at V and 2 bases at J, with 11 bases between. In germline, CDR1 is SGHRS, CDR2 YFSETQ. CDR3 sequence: CASSSPGHNTEAFF. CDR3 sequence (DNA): TGCGCCAGCAGCTCTCCGGGACACAACACTGAAGCTTTCTTT.

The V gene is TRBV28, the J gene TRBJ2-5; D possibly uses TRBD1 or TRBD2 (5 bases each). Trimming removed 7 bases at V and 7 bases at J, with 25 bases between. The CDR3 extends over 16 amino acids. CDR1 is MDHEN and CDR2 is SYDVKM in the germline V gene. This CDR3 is CASTQPGPPVLGTQYF. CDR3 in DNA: TGTGCCAGCACCCAACCGGGGCCCCCTGTGTTAGGGACCCAGTACTTC.

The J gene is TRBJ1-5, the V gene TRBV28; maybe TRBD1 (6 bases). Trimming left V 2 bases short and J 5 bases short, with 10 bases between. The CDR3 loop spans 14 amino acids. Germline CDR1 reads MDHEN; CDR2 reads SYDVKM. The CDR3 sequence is CASSLGQLYQPQHF. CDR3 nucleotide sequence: TGTGCCAGCAGTTTAGGACAGTTATATCAGCCCCAGCATTTT. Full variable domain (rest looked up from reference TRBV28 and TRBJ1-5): DVKVTQSSRYLVKRTGEKVFLECVQDMDHENMFWYRQDPGLGLRLIYFSYDVKMKEKGDIPEGYSVSREKKERFSLILESASTNQTSMYLCASSLGQLYQPQHFGDGTRLSIL.

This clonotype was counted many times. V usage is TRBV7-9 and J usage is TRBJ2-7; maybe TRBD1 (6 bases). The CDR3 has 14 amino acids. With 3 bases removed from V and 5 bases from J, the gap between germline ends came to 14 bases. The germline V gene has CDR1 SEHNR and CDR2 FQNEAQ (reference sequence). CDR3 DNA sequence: TGTGCCAGCAGCTTTGGACAGTTAAACCACGAGCAGTACTTC. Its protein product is CASSFGQLNHEQYF.

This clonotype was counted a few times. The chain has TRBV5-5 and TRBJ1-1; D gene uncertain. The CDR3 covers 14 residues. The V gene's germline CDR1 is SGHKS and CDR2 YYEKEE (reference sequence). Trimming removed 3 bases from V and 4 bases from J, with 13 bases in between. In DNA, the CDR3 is TGTGCCAGCAGCTCGATGGCGGGAGGCACTGAAGCTTTCTTT. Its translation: CASSSMAGGTEAFF.

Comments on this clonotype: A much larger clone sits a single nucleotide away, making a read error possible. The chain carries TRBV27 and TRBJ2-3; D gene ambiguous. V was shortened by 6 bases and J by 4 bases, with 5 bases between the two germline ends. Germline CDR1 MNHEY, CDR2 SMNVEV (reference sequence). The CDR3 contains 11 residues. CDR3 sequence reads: CASSRADTQYF. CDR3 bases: TGTGCCAGCAGCCGGGCAGATACGCAGTATTTT.

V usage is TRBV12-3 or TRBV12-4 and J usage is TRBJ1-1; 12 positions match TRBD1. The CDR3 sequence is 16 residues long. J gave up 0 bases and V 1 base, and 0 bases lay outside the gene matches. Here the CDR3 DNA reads TGTGCCAGCAGTTTAGGGGACAGGGGGCTGAACACTGAAGCTTTCTTT. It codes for CASSLGDRGLNTEAFF.

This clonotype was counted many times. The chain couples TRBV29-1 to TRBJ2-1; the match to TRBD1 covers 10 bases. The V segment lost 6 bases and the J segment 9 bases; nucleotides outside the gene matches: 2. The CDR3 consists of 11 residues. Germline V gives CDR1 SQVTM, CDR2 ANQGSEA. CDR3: CSVGTGVEQFF. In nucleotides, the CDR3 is TGCAGCGTCGGGACAGGGGTTGAGCAGTTCTTC.